Below, one T cell receptor (beta chain) is given with its context. Its antigen is unknown. This entry comes from a study of shared clonotypes between healthy human individuals. General study points: Clonotypes not shared had lower generation probabilities than those common to all four donors. When naive CD4 clonotypes were compared across a few donors, around 5% were shared. Larger estimated richness was generally seen in naive subsets than in memory subsets.

Original processing methods: ImmunoSEQ output held junction-only sequences without quality scores, so filtering differed. The data were produced by immunoSEQ multiplex PCR, yet TCRdb's version contains in-frame clones alone and is incomplete. V and J calls and clone size are copied from that table; D and trimming were computed from the DNA. The sample contains hundreds of thousands of clones, roughly 73% of which appear only once. The CDR3 is 14 residues long. V dropped 5 bases and J dropped 8 bases, with 16 bases sitting between them. Germline values: CDR1 LNHDA, CDR2 SQIVND (reference sequence). This receptor was obtained from a woman aged 25 to 39 in good health. The sample consisted of memory CD4+ T cells sorted from blood. Sample subset: CD45RA-negative fraction. The gene calls are TRBV19 and TRBJ2-1, with D perhaps TRBD1 or TRBD2 (7 bases each). CDR3 protein: CASSGKAGGDEQFF. For the CDR3, the DNA is TGTGCCAGTAGTGGTAAGGCAGGGGGGGATGAGCAGTTCTTC.